The source of this T cell receptor beta chain is a study of identical twins (dated by TCRdb to about 2016). Concerning the study at large: TCR alpha and beta repertoires from monozygotic twins, unrelated adults of various ages and cord blood were deep-sequenced to test whether fetal clonotypes persist. To rule out contamination, replicate twin experiments were performed at different times with different library preparation protocols. Study-wide conclusions, independent of this receptor: Conclusions relied on cross-sectional statistical analysis, since the same donors could not be followed over many years. Fewer insertions were carried by abundant cord blood beta clonotypes, a similar but weaker trend appeared in young adult naive repertoires, and no such trend appeared in memory repertoires. The excess sharing between twins in beta out-of-frame sequences was weaker because fewer shared sequences reduced the signal-to-noise ratio. Compared with coincidental sharing between unrelated individuals, out-of-frame TCR alpha sequences shared between twins showed an excess of sequences with low generation probability. Zero-insertion analyses could be partly confounded by invariant T cells such as MAIT and iNKT, though diverse VJ usage argued against such confounding for most clonotypes. In monozygotic twins, recombination models systematically underestimated out-of-frame TCR alpha sharing, but the models matched the sharing seen between unrelated individuals.

V is pared back by 6 bases and J by 3 bases, with 19 bases lying between the germline termini. From a lookup of the germline V gene (reference sequence), CDR1 and CDR2 are DFQATT and SNEGSKA. Reading from cysteine to phenylalanine, the CDR3 counts 15 amino acids. The entry retains the CDR3 DNA only, 45 bases that are in frame from base 1. The library was obtained by 5' RACE. TCRdb shows the sequencer as Illumina HiSeq 2000. Template switching added a universal primer binding site, and the final cDNA carried a unique molecular identifier that allowed TCR cDNA molecules to be counted accurately. Specific primers in the conserved constant-segment region were used to synthesize first-strand cDNA for the TCR alpha and beta chains. Each cDNA library was double barcoded, with a SMART-Mk sample barcode plus Illumina barcodes, to control for contamination. TruSeq adapter sequences, together with Illumina sample barcodes, were added in two successive PCR steps. Sequencing of the TCR alpha and beta cDNA libraries was done on the Illumina HiSeq platform using custom primers. In the original analysis: MiGEC was used to process raw reads and extract unique molecular identifiers, and MiXCR was used to find CDR3 positions. Recombination models were inferred per individual with the repgenHMM and IGoR tools using an EM algorithm. The tcR package in R was used for shared clonotype analysis, with sharing normalized by the product of cloneset sizes. To study raw recombination without the effects of thymic and clonal selection, out-of-frame nonproductive sequences were analyzed. TCRdb redid the processing of the public reads, applying fastp at Q25 and MiXCR, and retained in-frame beta chains. Every distinct CDR3 protein forms one entry, paired with its most common genes and DNA. Clone size and V and J calls follow TCRdb, not the original study. The table for this sample lists about 890,000 distinct CDR3 sequences; 9% to 15% of them were counted only once. Under 2% of the sample is in the top ten clones.

This clonotype occurred a few times. Which antigen it targets is not known. Per-base quality was not reported, and no clone a single base away is much larger than it. Only healthy Caucasian donors were included. The twin cohort consisted of three pairs of female monozygotic twins, all aged about 18 to 30 years. Peripheral blood mononuclear cells were used as the source from which RNA for TCR libraries was isolated. The same specimen was also included in a second study, on yellow fever vaccine responses in identical twins. The second study's paper adds: According to the authors, the vaccine-induced T cell response in identical twins seemed to be partly convergent and partly specific to each individual. The study precisely tracked vaccine-responding T cell clones in identical twins.

Input material: PBMCs. The chain joins TRBV20-1 to TRBJ2-3; no D gene can be assigned with confidence. The sequence derives from a woman aged 18 to 35 in good health. The nucleotides are TGCAGTGCCCTCGCGACTGTACAATGGACAGATACGCAGTATTTT. Its amino acids are CSALATVQWTDTQYF.